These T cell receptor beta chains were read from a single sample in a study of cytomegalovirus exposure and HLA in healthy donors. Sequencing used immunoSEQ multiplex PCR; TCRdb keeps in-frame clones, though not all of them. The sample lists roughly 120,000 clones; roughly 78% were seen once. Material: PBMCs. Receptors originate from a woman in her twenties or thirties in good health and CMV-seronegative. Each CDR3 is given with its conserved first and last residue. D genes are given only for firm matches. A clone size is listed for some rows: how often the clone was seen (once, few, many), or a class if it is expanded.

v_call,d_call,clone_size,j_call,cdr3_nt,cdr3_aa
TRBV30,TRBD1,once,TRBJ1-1,TGTGCCTGGAGTGATCTCGGACAGGGGAACACTGAAGCTTTCTTT,CAWSDLGQGNTEAFF
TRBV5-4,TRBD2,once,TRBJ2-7,TGTGCCAGCAGCTTAATCCCCCAGCGGGAGGGCCACGAGCAGTACTTC,CASSLIPQREGHEQYF
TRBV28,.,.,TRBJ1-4,TGTGCCAGCAGTTTAGGTTTCGCAGGGATTGAAAAACTGTTTTTT,CASSLGFAGIEKLFF
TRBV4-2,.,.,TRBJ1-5,TGTGCCAGCAGCCCCGACGGGGGAAGCAATCAGCCCCAGCATTTT,CASSPDGGSNQPQHF
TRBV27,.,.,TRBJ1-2,TGTGCCAGCAGTGGCAGGGTGGATAACTATGGCTACACCTTC,CASSGRVDNYGYTF
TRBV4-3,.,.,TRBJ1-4,TGCGCCAGCAGCCGGATTACGGGTGCAACTAATGAAAAACTGTTTTTT,CASSRITGATNEKLFF
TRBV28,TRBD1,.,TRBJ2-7,TGTGCCAGCAGTTTTACAGGGGGAACCTACGAGCAGTACTTC,CASSFTGGTYEQYF
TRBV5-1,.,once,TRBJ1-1,TGCGCCAGCAGCTCCCGGGGGAAACAGAACACTGAAGCTTTCTTT,CASSSRGKQNTEAFF
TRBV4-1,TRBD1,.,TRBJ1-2,TGCGCCAGCAGCCAAAGTCAGGAACAGGGGGTCGCTAACTATGGCTACACCTTC,CASSQSQEQGVANYGYTF
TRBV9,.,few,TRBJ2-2,TGTGCCAGCAGCGTAGGAGGAGCCGGGGAGCTGTTTTTT,CASSVGGAGELFF
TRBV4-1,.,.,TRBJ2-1,TGCGCCAGCAGCCAAGATCCAGGGATCGCGAATGAGCAGTTCTTC,CASSQDPGIANEQFF
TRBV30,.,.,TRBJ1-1,TGTGCCTGGAATAGGGGGGGCACTGAAGCTTTCTTT,CAWNRGGTEAFF
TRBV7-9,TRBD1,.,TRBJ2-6,TGTGCCAGCAGCCGGACAGGGGGCCAAACTGGGGCCAACGTCCTGACTTTC,CASSRTGGQTGANVLTF
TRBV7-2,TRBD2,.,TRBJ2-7,TGTGCCAGCAGCTTAGGACTAGCGGGGGACTCCTACGAGCAGTACTTC,CASSLGLAGDSYEQYF
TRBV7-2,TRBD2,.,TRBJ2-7,TGTGCCAGCAGCTCAGGACTAGCGGGAGGGGGTGAGCAGTACTTC,CASSSGLAGGGEQYF
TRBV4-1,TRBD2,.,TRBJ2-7,TGCGCCAGCAGCCAAGTTAGCGGGGTCTACGAGCAGTACTTC,CASSQVSGVYEQYF
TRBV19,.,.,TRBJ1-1,TGTGCCAGTATGTATGGCGGAGGGTTCCCTGAAGCTTTCTTT,CASMYGGGFPEAFF
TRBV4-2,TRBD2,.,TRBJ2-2,TGTGCCAGTTCGACTAGCGGGGTGAACACCGGGGAGCTGTTTTTT,CASSTSGVNTGELFF
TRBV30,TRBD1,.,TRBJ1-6,TGTGCCTGGAGTGTGTCCGGGACAGGTGGATATAATTCACCCCTCCACTTT,CAWSVSGTGGYNSPLHF
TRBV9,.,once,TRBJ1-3,TGTGCCAGCGGGAGCAGGGGAGCTGGAAACACCATATATTTT,CASGSRGAGNTIYF
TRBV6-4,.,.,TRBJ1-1,TGTGCCAGCAGTGACAACGGGAATAAGCGGGCTGAAGCTTTCTTT,CASSDNGNKRAEAFF
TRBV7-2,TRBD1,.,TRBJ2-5,TGTGCCAGCAGCCAGGACAGGGTCCAAGAGACCCAGTACTTC,CASSQDRVQETQYF
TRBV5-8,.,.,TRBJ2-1,TGTGCCAGCAGCTTGGTGGGACTCCCCGATGAGCAGTTCTTC,CASSLVGLPDEQFF
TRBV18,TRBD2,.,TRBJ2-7,TGTGCCAGCTCACCTGGGCGGGAGCCCTACGAGCAGTACTTC,CASSPGREPYEQYF